This T cell receptor (beta chain) was obtained from a study of blood T cell repertoires in COVID-19. Study-wide context: In each case, the material was cDNA or gDNA derived from T cells, B-cell-depleted T cells, or PBMCs.

Germline V lookup: CDR1 SEHNR, CDR2 FQNEAQ (reference sequence). Unmatched junction bases numbered 15, after V lost 5 bases and J lost 5 bases. The length of the CDR3 is 17 residues. Participants, about 18 to 90 years old, spanned 25 or so US areas. Participants' reported clinical history set cohort assignment. Original handling: Amplified reference gene primers provided the basis for estimating nucleated cell counts. Repertoires were generated with immunoSEQ multiplex PCR, while TCRdb's copy carries only in-frame clones and drops some. For V, J and clone size, that table is used; D and trimming come from the DNA. The sample has hundreds of thousands of clones; 85% to 90% are singletons.

Sequencing input: PBMCs or T cells enriched from blood (not recorded which). This receptor was taken from a man under 40 who had recovered from COVID-19. The V call is TRBV7-9, the J call TRBJ2-3; 8 bases agree with TRBD2. The CDR3 DNA reads as TGTGCCAGCAGCACTACCCTGCGGGGGGCCCGCCAAGATACGCAGTATTTT. Amino acids: CASSTTLRGARQDTQYF. Variable domain in full (rest from reference TRBV7-9 and TRBJ2-3): DTGVSQNPRHKITKRGQNVTFRCDPISEHNRLYWYRQTLGQGPEFLTYFQNEAQLEKSRLLSDRFSAERPKGSFSTLEIQRTEQGDSAMYLCASSTTLRGARQDTQYFGPGTRLTVL.